This is a list of T cell receptor beta chains from one sample in a study of blood T cell repertoires in COVID-19. Some clones are missing from TCRdb's copy, which holds only in-frame ones; the method was immunoSEQ multiplex PCR. The sample contains 200,000 to 250,000 clones, approximately 90% of which appear only once. Source material: peripheral blood. The receptors derive from a man younger than 40 with COVID-19, enrolled during active disease. Both conserved end residues are part of each CDR3. A D gene is named only where the DNA matches it firmly. Size tells how often a clone was seen (once, few, many) or the class of an expanded clone, and some rows leave it out.

CASSGFDRVNTEAFF | TGCGCCAGCAGCGGCTTCGACAGGGTGAACACTGAAGCTTTCTTT | TRBV5-1 | TRBD1 | TRBJ1-1 | -
CATSRTVAGDGYTF | TGTGCCACCAGCAGGACCGTGGCGGGGGACGGCTACACCTTC | TRBV15 | - | TRBJ1-2 | once
CAISRPGQGPATSPLHF | TGTGCCATCAGCCGCCCGGGACAGGGCCCAGCTACCTCACCCCTCCACTTT | TRBV10-3 | TRBD1 | TRBJ1-6 | -
CASSRTGIMNEQYF | TGTGCCAGCAGTCGGACAGGGATTATGAACGAGCAGTACTTC | TRBV6-2/TRBV6-3 | TRBD1 | TRBJ2-7 | -
CASSEARGTIYF | TGTGCCAGCAGTGAAGCTCGGGGGACCATATATTTT | TRBV6-1 | - | TRBJ1-3 | -
CASSLNPGGVGGYTF | TGTGCCAGCAGTTTAAACCCTGGAGGGGTGGGGGGCTACACCTTC | TRBV28 | - | TRBJ1-2 | -
CASTTNGGRQTQYF | TGTGCCAGCACCACGAACGGAGGGCGCCAGACCCAGTACTTC | TRBV28 | - | TRBJ2-5 | -
CASSLGTEGYGYTF | TGTGCCAGCAGCTTAGGGACAGAGGGCTATGGCTACACCTTC | TRBV7-2 | - | TRBJ1-2 | -
CASSHDRDYYTGELFF | TGCGCCAGCAGCCACGACCGGGACTATTACACCGGGGAGCTGTTTTTT | TRBV4-3 | TRBD2 | TRBJ2-2 | -
CASSPLSDYNEQFF | TGTGCCAGCAGCCCCCTTAGCGATTACAATGAGCAGTTCTTC | TRBV3-1/TRBV3-2 | - | TRBJ2-1 | -
CASSTDSNTGELFF | TGTGCCAGCAGCACAGACAGTAACACCGGGGAGCTGTTTTTT | TRBV28 | - | TRBJ2-2 | -
CASSISGRGLAGGTYEQYF | TGTGCCAGTAGTATCTCGGGGAGGGGACTAGCGGGAGGGACCTACGAGCAGTACTTC | TRBV19 | TRBD2 | TRBJ2-7 | -
CASSLTSGGQETQYF | TGCGCCAGCAGCTTGACTAGCGGGGGGCAAGAGACCCAGTACTTC | TRBV5-1 | TRBD2 | TRBJ2-5 | -
CASSLDKNYGYTF | TGTGCCAGCAGCTTGGACAAGAACTATGGCTACACCTTC | TRBV5-8 | - | TRBJ1-2 | once
CASSVGLAGTPEQFF | TGTGCCAGCAGCGTTGGACTAGCGGGAACGCCTGAGCAGTTCTTC | TRBV7-2 | TRBD2 | TRBJ2-1 | -
CASSLLAHNEQFF | TGTGCCAGCAGCTTACTAGCTCACAATGAGCAGTTCTTC | TRBV7-2 | - | TRBJ2-1 | -
CASSLSGEGANVLTF | TGTGCCAGCAGCCTATCAGGTGAGGGGGCCAACGTCCTGACTTTC | TRBV27 | - | TRBJ2-6 | once
CASSQDNYREKLFF | TGTGCCAGCAGCCAAGACAACTACCGGGAAAAACTGTTTTTT | TRBV3-1/TRBV3-2 | - | TRBJ1-4 | -
CASSERELGNEQFF | TGTGCCAGCAGTGAGCGGGAGCTAGGGAATGAGCAGTTCTTC | TRBV6-4 | TRBD2 | TRBJ2-1 | -
CASRGSGKMNTEAFF | TGTGCCAGCAGAGGATCAGGGAAGATGAACACTGAAGCTTTCTTT | TRBV28 | - | TRBJ1-1 | -
CASSLRRGSSPLHF | TGTGCCAGCAGCTTGAGGAGGGGAAGTTCACCCCTCCACTTT | TRBV5-6 | - | TRBJ1-6 | -
CASSSRTQGNTEAFF | TGTGCCAGCAGTAGCCGGACACAAGGGAACACTGAAGCTTTCTTT | TRBV27 | - | TRBJ1-1 | -
CASRDRGPIPTDTQYF | TGTGCCAGTAGGGACAGGGGGCCTATTCCCACAGATACGCAGTATTTT | TRBV19 | TRBD1 | TRBJ2-3 | -
CASSQGASDSTDTQYF | TGCGCCAGCAGCCAAGGGGCTAGCGACAGCACAGATACGCAGTATTTT | TRBV4-3 | - | TRBJ2-3 | -
CASSQGTGAVEQFF | TGTGCCAGCAGCCAAGGGACAGGGGCGGTTGAGCAGTTCTTC | TRBV3-1/TRBV3-2 | TRBD1 | TRBJ2-1 | -
CASSLGDRGLRFTDTQYF | TGCGCCAGCAGCTTGGGAGACAGGGGGCTTAGGTTCACAGATACGCAGTATTTT | TRBV5-1 | TRBD1 | TRBJ2-3 | -
CASSLGPLYRLRGDTQYF | TGCGCCAGCAGTCTCGGACCGCTCTACCGCCTACGGGGGGATACGCAGTATTTT | TRBV10-1 | - | TRBJ2-3 | few
CASSPRTGEETQYF | TGTGCCAGCAGCCCCCGGACAGGGGAAGAGACCCAGTACTTC | TRBV5-5 | TRBD1 | TRBJ2-5 | -
CASSQEGQGYGANVLTF | TGTGCCAGCAGCCAAGAGGGACAGGGTTACGGGGCCAACGTCCTGACTTTC | TRBV4-2 | TRBD1 | TRBJ2-6 | -
CASSLDRGNYEQYF | TGTGCCAGCAGCTTAGACAGGGGGAACTACGAGCAGTACTTC | TRBV7-2 | TRBD1 | TRBJ2-7 | -
CASSPLGQGYEQYF | TGTGCCAGCAGTCCTCTAGGACAGGGATACGAGCAGTACTTC | TRBV28 | TRBD1 | TRBJ2-7 | once
CSVEVSLSLGYTF | TGCAGCGTTGAAGTTTCGCTGAGTCTTGGCTACACCTTC | TRBV29-1 | - | TRBJ1-2 | -
CASSYSGGRATEAFF | TGTGCCAGCAGTTACTCGGGGGGGCGGGCCACTGAAGCTTTCTTT | TRBV6-5 | - | TRBJ1-1 | -
CASSPGTGGSDEQFF | TGTGCCAGCAGCCCAGGGACAGGGGGCAGCGATGAGCAGTTCTTC | TRBV5-6 | TRBD1 | TRBJ2-1 | once
CASSYVGSSYEQYF | TGTGCCAGCAGTTACGTGGGGAGCTCCTACGAGCAGTACTTC | TRBV6-5 | - | TRBJ2-7 | -
CASSFGASGGSDTQYF | TGTGCCAGCAGCTTCGGCGCTAGCGGGGGATCAGATACGCAGTATTTT | TRBV5-4 | TRBD2 | TRBJ2-3 | -
CASRRTGQTDTQYF | TGTGCCAGCAGGCGAACAGGGCAAACAGATACGCAGTATTTT | TRBV27 | - | TRBJ2-3 | -
CASSPTPTHSYGYTF | TGCGCCAGCAGCCCCACTCCGACACATTCCTATGGCTACACCTTC | TRBV5-1 | - | TRBJ1-2 | -
CASSDIRGTSSYNSPLHF | TGTGCCAGTAGTGACATTAGGGGGACCAGCTCCTATAATTCACCCCTCCACTTT | TRBV19 | - | TRBJ1-6 | -
CASSEGGWGEKLFF | TGTGCCAGCAGTGAAGGGGGCTGGGGTGAAAAACTGTTTTTT | TRBV2 | - | TRBJ1-4 | -
CASSLGPGQPEYGYTF | TGTGCCAGCAGCTTAGGACCGGGACAGCCCGAATATGGCTACACCTTC | TRBV11-2 | TRBD1 | TRBJ1-2 | -
CASSLGTTNTGELFF | TGTGCCAGCAGTTTAGGGACTACCAACACCGGGGAGCTGTTTTTT | TRBV27 | TRBD2 | TRBJ2-2 | -
CASSNYDTEAFF | TGTGCCAGCAGCAACTATGACACTGAAGCTTTCTTT | TRBV6-5 | - | TRBJ1-1 | few
CASSFGSGGTFQETQYF | TGCGCCAGCAGCTTTGGTAGCGGGGGGACCTTCCAAGAGACCCAGTACTTC | TRBV5-1 | TRBD2 | TRBJ2-5 | once
CASSSSREETQYF | TGTGCCAGTAGTTCCTCCAGGGAAGAGACCCAGTACTTC | TRBV19 | - | TRBJ2-5 | -
CASSFHPGGGSTDTQYF | TGTGCCAGCAGCTTCCACCCGGGCGGGGGAAGCACAGATACGCAGTATTTT | TRBV5-6 | TRBD2 | TRBJ2-3 | -
CSVNRAGTGRGADTQYF | TGCAGCGTAAATCGAGCGGGGACAGGGAGGGGTGCAGATACGCAGTATTTT | TRBV29-1 | TRBD1 | TRBJ2-3 | -